A selection of T cell receptor beta chains follows, all from one sample in a study of T-cell reconstitution after alpha-beta-depleted transplantation in children. MiXCR was run by TCRdb on the PCR reads, yielding one entry per CDR3 protein. The repertoire holds about 500,000 distinct CDR3 sequences, approximately 10% seen once, with about 15% in the top ten. The material was PBMCs, mostly from graft donor cells, obtained 180 days after TCRalphabeta/CD19-depleted stem cell transplant. These receptors were collected from a female patient under 10 years old who had a stem cell transplant for aplastic anemia, so the T cells may come from the graft donor. Each CDR3 is given without its conserved first and last residue.

v_call	j_call	cdr3_aa
TRBV20-1	TRBJ2-3	SAREIAGVGDTQY
TRBV28	TRBJ2-7	ASSYRGPYEQY
TRBV12-3/TRBV12-4	TRBJ1-1	ASSFGETEAF
TRBV19	TRBJ2-4	ASRYLRGDNIQY
TRBV7-9	TRBJ2-1	ASSFPSGRAYNEQF
TRBV7-2	TRBJ2-3	ASSDTFSDTQY
TRBV7-2	TRBJ2-1	ASSLGGLAGPNEQF
TRBV29-1	TRBJ2-7	SVETTSGSPAYEQY
TRBV7-6	TRBJ1-2	ASGSRALANGYT
TRBV10-3	TRBJ2-5	AISESGSYKTQY
TRBV12-3/TRBV12-4	TRBJ1-5	ASSARGGNQPQH
TRBV12-3/TRBV12-4	TRBJ2-1	ASSSRDSHYNEQF
TRBV7-2	TRBJ2-2	ASSPGREGQGELF
TRBV7-2	TRBJ2-3	ASSFRDASVDTQY
TRBV9	TRBJ2-1	ASSPQQASYNEQF
TRBV29-1	TRBJ1-4	SVERLKQGSNEKLF
TRBV20-1	TRBJ1-5	SARRDRNQPQH
TRBV12-3/TRBV12-4	TRBJ1-5	ASSLQGRGKDQPQH
TRBV20-1	TRBJ2-7	SAEDRSYEQY
TRBV6-5	TRBJ1-5	ASRSTGVGNQPQH
TRBV28	TRBJ1-1	ASSQTGGSTEAF
TRBV4-1	TRBJ2-2	ASSQGQENTGELF
TRBV28	TRBJ2-3	ASSLMTGALDTQY
TRBV12-3/TRBV12-4	TRBJ2-7	ASSRVINGRPYEQY
TRBV19	TRBJ2-2	ASKGRLNTGELF
TRBV11-2	TRBJ1-1	ASSSFGEAF